These 27 T cell receptor beta chains came from one sample sequenced in a study of blood T cell repertoires in COVID-19. Sequenced by immunoSEQ multiplex PCR; TCRdb stores in-frame clones only, minus some. The top ten hold approximately 3.6% of the sample, which has 52,000 or so clones, 87% seen once. Sequenced: peripheral blood. The receptors were sampled from a man between 35 and 55 years old with COVID-19, enrolled during active disease.

The V and J genes are TRBV28 and TRBJ2-7, with D maybe TRBD2 (7 bases). Per germline, CDR1 MDHEN and CDR2 SYDVKM. Trimming left V 6 bases short and J 0 bases short, with 15 bases between. CDR3 size: 15 residues. The CDR3 DNA reads as TGTGCCAGCAGGGCGGGGGCAGGACACTCCTACGAGCAGTACTTC. Translation: CASRAGAGHSYEQYF.

V and J are TRBV7-9 and TRBJ2-1; 7 bases align to TRBD1. Trimming cost V 3 bases and J 7 bases; bases outside gene matches: 6. This CDR3 is built from 14 residues. CDR1 is SEHNR and CDR2 is FQNEAQ in the germline V gene (reference sequence). In DNA, the CDR3 is TGTGCCAGCAGCTTCGTGACAGGGACGAATGAGCAGTTCTTC. Translation: CASSFVTGTNEQFF.

The gene calls are TRBV9 and TRBJ2-7; 8 nucleotides agree with TRBD1. CDR3 length equals 14 residues. V was clipped by 0 bases and J by 2 bases; unmatched bases: 1. In germline, CDR1 is SGDLS, CDR2 YYNGEE. DNA for the CDR3: TGTGCCAGCAGCGTAGGACAGGGGCCCTACGAGCAGTACTTC. This codes for CASSVGQGPYEQYF.

This rearrangement joins TRBV19 to TRBJ2-2; D is perhaps TRBD2 (5 bases). V was clipped by 4 bases and J by 6 bases, with 18 bases between them. The germline gives CDR1 LNHDA, CDR2 SQIVND (reference sequence). The CDR3 loop spans 16 amino acids. The CDR3 DNA follows: TGTGCCAGTAGTACCGGGGTCACACGCTACCCCGGGGAGCTGTTTTTT. The encoded protein is CASSTGVTRYPGELFF. The variable domain in full, completed from reference TRBV19 and TRBJ2-2, reads DGGITQSPKYLFRKEGQNVTLSCEQNLNHDAMYWYRQDPGQGLRLIYYSQIVNDFQKGDIAEGYSVSREKKESFPLTVTSAQKNPTAFYLCASSTGVTRYPGELFFGEGSRLTVL.

The gene calls are TRBV5-1 and TRBJ2-3; D unresolved. The CDR3 loop spans 14 amino acids. Germline CDR1 reads SGHRS; CDR2 reads YFSETQ. With 5 bases removed from V and 3 bases from J, the gap between germline ends came to 13 bases. CDR3 bases: TGCGCCAGCAGTGATGGGCGAGCAACAGATACGCAGTATTTT. It codes for CASSDGRATDTQYF.

The chain has TRBV24-1 and TRBJ2-1; TRBD1 matches 8 bases. Germline V gene sequence: CDR1 KGHDR, CDR2 SFDVKD. The CDR3 spans 16 residues. The J segment lost 10 bases and the V segment lost 4 bases, leaving 14 bases of the junction unmatched. CDR3 in DNA: TGTGCCACCAGTGACCTCCAGGATACAGGGGGAGAGGAGCAGTTCTTC. Its protein product is CATSDLQDTGGEEQFF.

The rearrangement uses TRBV10-3 and TRBJ1-1; D perhaps matches TRBD1 (6 bases). V shed 0 bases and J shed 7 bases, with 9 bases lying between them. Per germline, CDR1 ENHRY and CDR2 SYGVKD. The CDR3 consists of 13 residues. The CDR3 loop reads CAISESAGVEAFF. As DNA, the CDR3 is TGTGCCATCAGTGAGTCGGCAGGGGTTGAAGCTTTCTTT.

The V call is TRBV6-6, the J call TRBJ1-1; D uncertain. The germline V gene encodes CDR1 MNHNY and CDR2 SVGAGI (reference sequence). Deletions cut 6 bases from V and 0 bases from J, with 8 bases between. The CDR3 consists of 13 residues. In DNA, the CDR3 is TGTGCCAGCAGACTATCCTTGAACACTGAAGCTTTCTTT. It encodes CASRLSLNTEAFF.

The chain uses TRBV9 and TRBJ1-6, with 9 bases lining up with TRBD1. The ends lost 3 bases at V and 7 bases at J; junction bases unmatched: 5. Per the germline V gene, CDR1 is SGDLS and CDR2 is YYNGEE. This CDR3 region has 15 residues. In DNA, the CDR3 is TGTGCCAGCAGCGCTGGGACAGGGTCAAATTCACCCCTCCACTTT. Amino acids: CASSAGTGSNSPLHF.

This chain uses TRBV24-1 with TRBJ2-5; 14 bases are shared with TRBD2. In germline, CDR1 is KGHDR, CDR2 SFDVKD. The CDR3 sequence is 16 residues long. The V and J ends lost 5 bases and 7 bases, in that order; junction bases with no gene match: 8. DNA of the CDR3: TGTGCCACCAGTGGGACTAGCGGGGGGTCCCTCGGGACCCAGTACTTC. Its protein product is CATSGTSGGSLGTQYF.

The chain is built from TRBV10-1 and TRBJ2-1, with TRBD1 matching over 11 bases. Losses at the gene ends were 7 bases for V and 8 bases for J; bases not matched to a gene: 7. The CDR3 is made up of 14 amino acids. Germline-derived CDR1 and CDR2 are WNHNN and SYGVQD (reference sequence). The CDR3 bases are TGCGCCAGCAAACCGGGACAGGGGGGCGATGAGCAGTTCTTC. Its protein is CASKPGQGGDEQFF.

The rearrangement links TRBV2 to TRBJ2-3; 9 bases map to TRBD1. The V and J ends lost 1 base and 4 bases, in that order; junction bases with no gene match: 3. This CDR3 has 15 amino acids. Germline assignment: CDR1 SNHLY and CDR2 FYNNEI. This chain's CDR3 is CASSEGTGAPDTQYF. The CDR3 nucleotides are TGTGCCAGCAGTGAAGGGACAGGGGCCCCAGATACGCAGTATTTT.

This sequence joins TRBV6-5 and TRBJ1-3; D may be TRBD1 (6 bases). Germline CDR1 MNHEY, CDR2 SVGAGI. This CDR3 is built from 13 residues. V was cut by 10 bases and J by 2 bases, with 12 bases left in between. CDR3 DNA sequence: TGTGCCATAGGGGGTGCAGCTGGAAACACCATATATTTT. Translation: CAIGGAAGNTIYF.

The V and J genes are TRBV5-6 and TRBJ1-6; 7 bases agree with TRBD1. Trimming removed 1 base from V and 9 bases from J; junction bases left unmatched: 10. The CDR3 has 16 amino acids. The germline CDR1 and CDR2 sequences are SGHDT and YYEEEE. The CDR3 DNA follows: TGTGCCAGCAGCTTGCTCCAAGGGGGCGGAGGTTCACCCCTCCACTTT. Translation: CASSLLQGGGGSPLHF.

This chain links TRBV6-6 with TRBJ1-5; 7 positions match TRBD1. V dropped 4 bases and J dropped 0; count of bases not matched to a gene: 3. Germline V gene lookup returns CDR1 MNHNY and CDR2 SVGAGI (reference sequence). This CDR3 region has 15 residues. CDR3 nucleotides: TGTGCCAGCAGTTGGGGACAGCATAGCAATCAGCCCCAGCATTTT. Protein: CASSWGQHSNQPQHF.

This sequence joins TRBV19 and TRBJ2-7, with 7 bases identical to TRBD2. Per the germline V gene, CDR1 is LNHDA and CDR2 is SQIVND (reference sequence). The CDR3 runs 13 residues. The trim removed 11 bases at V and 5 bases at J, leaving 12 bases unmatched. As DNA, the CDR3 is TGTGCCGTGGGGAGGGAAAGAGAGGACGAGCAGTACTTC. This codes for CAVGREREDEQYF.

This clone was observed a single time. This chain uses TRBV5-8 with TRBJ2-5, with a weak D call TRBD1 (5 bases). The germline gives CDR1 SGHTS, CDR2 YDEGEE. This CDR3 comprises 16 residues. Trimming removed 1 base at V and 4 bases at J, with 17 bases between. The CDR3 coding sequence is TGTGCCAGCAGCTTGTTGGGAATACAGGAGCGAGAGACCCAGTACTTC. Its translation is CASSLLGIQERETQYF.

V and J are TRBV16 and TRBJ2-1; D perhaps matches TRBD1 (5 bases). The CDR3 extends over 15 amino acids. Germline lookup yields CDR1 KGHSY and CDR2 FQNENV. Trimming left V 0 bases short and J 3 bases short, with 9 bases between. Written as DNA, the CDR3 is TGTGCCAGCAGCCAATCGGGGCTAGGCTACAATGAGCAGTTCTTC. Its translation is CASSQSGLGYNEQFF.

This sequence joins TRBV15 and TRBJ2-2, with D possibly being TRBD2 (6 bases). The germline V gene has CDR1 LNHNV and CDR2 YYDKDF (reference sequence). This CDR3 contains 15 residues. Between the trimmed V and J ends, which lost 0 bases and 6 bases, there was a span of 11 bases. Here the CDR3 reads CATSRDGGIPGELFF. For the CDR3, the DNA is TGTGCCACCAGCAGAGATGGCGGGATACCCGGGGAGCTGTTTTTT. The complete variable domain, with remaining parts taken from reference TRBV15 and TRBJ2-2, reads DAMVIQNPRYQVTQFGKPVTLSCSQTLNHNVMYWYQQKSSQAPKLLFHYYDKDFNNEADTPDNFQSRRPNTSFCFLDIRSPGLGDTAMYLCATSRDGGIPGELFFGEGSRLTVL.

The chain combines TRBV27 with TRBJ2-1; a possible D gene is TRBD2 (6 bases). Looked up from germline, CDR1 is MNHEY and CDR2 is SMNVEV (reference sequence). Trimming left V 3 bases short and J 0 bases short, with 9 bases between. This CDR3 is 15 amino acids long. The CDR3 DNA follows: TGTGCCAGCAGTTTTATCGGGAGCTCCTACAATGAGCAGTTCTTC. This translates into CASSFIGSSYNEQFF.

V is TRBV9 and J is TRBJ2-1; 14 bases align to TRBD2. The germline V gene has CDR1 SGDLS and CDR2 YYNGEE. V was clipped by 0 bases and J by 5 bases; unmatched bases: 7. The CDR3 spans 18 residues. The CDR3 is CASSVDPTSGRVNNEQFF. The CDR3 region has the DNA TGTGCCAGCAGCGTAGACCCGACTAGCGGGAGGGTAAACAATGAGCAGTTCTTC.

This clone was observed a handful of times. The rearrangement uses TRBV7-6 and TRBJ1-3; D is unclear. CDR3 length: 13 residues. Deletions cut 1 base from V and 8 bases from J, with 9 bases between. Germline CDR1 is SGHVS and CDR2 is FNYEAQ. The CDR3 here is CASSLGMGDTIYF. CDR3 DNA: TGTGCCAGCAGCTTAGGGATGGGCGACACCATATATTTT.

V usage is TRBV11-3 and J usage is TRBJ2-7, with 9 bases that match TRBD1. The germline V gene encodes CDR1 SGHNT and CDR2 YENEEA. This CDR3 is built from 15 residues. V trimming: 5 bases; J trimming: 1 base; junction bases outside the gene matches: 6. The CDR3 DNA is TGTGCCAGCAGCGCGAGGACAGGGGTGTCCTACGAGCAGTACTTC. It encodes CASSARTGVSYEQYF.

This chain uses TRBV20-1 with TRBJ1-1; possible D gene TRBD1, 5 bases. Germline assignment: CDR1 DFQATT and CDR2 SNEGSKA (reference sequence). Trimming removed 5 bases from V and 6 bases from J, with 10 bases in between. CDR3 length: 11 amino acids. The chain's CDR3 is CSAGGGPEAFF. In DNA form, the CDR3 reads TGCAGTGCTGGGGGAGGACCTGAAGCTTTCTTT.

V usage is TRBV9 and J usage is TRBJ1-2; a possible D gene is TRBD1 (6 bases). The CDR3 length is 13 residues. Trimming shortened V by 3 bases and J by 7 bases, and 13 bases separated the two germline ends. CDR1 is SGDLS and CDR2 is YYNGEE in the germline V gene. CDR3 bases: TGTGCCAGCAGCGCCCTGGGGGGGCTTGGCTACACCTTC. Residues: CASSALGGLGYTF.

The gene calls are TRBV29-1 and TRBJ1-2; 8 nucleotides agree with TRBD1. Germline V gene data show CDR1 as SQVTM and CDR2 as ANQGSEA. This CDR3 has 12 amino acids. The ends lost 6 bases at V and 7 bases at J; junction bases unmatched: 7. The CDR3 DNA reads TGCAGCGTCCCCGACAGGGGAGGTGGCTACACCTTC. Protein product: CSVPDRGGGYTF. The entire variable domain, with the rest obtained from reference TRBV29-1 and TRBJ1-2, is as follows: SAVISQKPSRDICQRGTSLTIQCQVDSQVTMMFWYRQQPGQSLTLIATANQGSEATYESGFVIDKFPISRPNLTFSTLTVSNMSPEDSSIYLCSVPDRGGGYTFGSGTRLTVV.

The chain uses TRBV18 and TRBJ1-1, with 7 bases lining up with TRBD1. CDR1 is KGHSH and CDR2 is LQKENI in the germline V gene. The length of the CDR3 is 14 residues. J gave up 0 bases and V 3 bases, and 1 base lay outside the gene matches. The CDR3 sequence is CASSPGTVNTEAFF. The DNA for the CDR3 is TGTGCCAGCTCACCCGGGACAGTGAACACTGAAGCTTTCTTT. Complete variable domain (other parts from reference TRBV18 and TRBJ1-1): NAGVMQNPRHLVRRRGQEARLRCSPMKGHSHVYWYRQLPEEGLKFMVYLQKENIIDESGMPKERFSAEFPKEGPSILRIQQVVRGDSAAYFCASSPGTVNTEAFFGQGTRLTVV.